The next 29 T cell receptor beta chains were all read from a single sample in a study of T cells in Graves' hyperthyroidism and ophthalmopathy. RNA transcripts provided the source from which TCR beta CDR3 regions were amplified. The TCR CDR3 was amplified in a first-round RT-PCR using the HTBI primer set. Each CDR3 protein gets one entry after TCRdb re-called the multiplex PCR reads with MiXCR. There are some 600,000 distinct CDR3 sequences in the sample; around 14% occur only once, and roughly 5.7% lies in the top ten. Sequencing was done on a sample of blood. These receptor sequences come from a woman aged 30 to 39 with Graves' hyperthyroidism that later progressed to Graves' ophthalmopathy.

This clonotype has ten or more counts. The chain is built from TRBV28 and TRBJ1-4; D uncertain. The CDR3 spans 14 residues. Trimming shortened V by 6 bases and J by 3 bases, and 11 bases separated the two germline ends. CDR1 MDHEN and CDR2 SYDVKM come from the germline V gene. This CDR3 reads CASSLSLPNEKLFF. The CDR3 DNA follows: TGTGCCAGCAGCTTAAGCCTGCCTAATGAAAAACTGTTTTTT.

In its sample, this clonotype was seen a few times. The rearrangement links TRBV5-6 to TRBJ1-5, with a weak D call TRBD1 (5 bases). From germline, CDR1 is SGHDT and CDR2 YYEEEE. This CDR3 has 13 amino acids. The V and J ends lost 4 bases and 5 bases respectively, with 10 bases between them. CDR3 sequence reads: CASSADRDQPQHF. The CDR3 bases are TGTGCCAGCAGCGCTGACAGAGATCAGCCCCAGCATTTT. Full variable domain (rest looked up from reference TRBV5-6 and TRBJ1-5): DAGVTQSPTHLIKTRGQQVTLRCSPKSGHDTVSWYQQALGQGPQFIFQYYEEEERQRGNFPDRFSGHQFPNYSSELNVNALLLGDSALYLCASSADRDQPQHFGDGTRLSIL.

This clonotype was seen ten or more times. This chain connects TRBV24-1 to TRBJ1-2; TRBD1 aligns across 8 bases. The germline CDR1 and CDR2 sequences are KGHDR and SFDVKD. The CDR3 is 15 amino acids. Trimming at V came to 3 bases and at J to 4 bases, leaving 6 bases not matched to a gene. As DNA, the CDR3 is TGTGCCACCAGTGATCTCCGACAGGGGACCTATGGCTACACCTTC. This translates into CATSDLRQGTYGYTF.

This clonotype showed up just a few times. The CDR3 spells CAISGGTGRYEQYF. CDR3 sequence (DNA): TGTGCCATCAGTGGGGGGACAGGGAGGTACGAGCAGTACTTC. The rearrangement uses TRBV10-3 and TRBJ2-7; TRBD1 aligns across 9 bases. The CDR3 length is 14 residues. With V trimmed by 4 bases and J by 4 bases, 5 bases remained unmatched. CDR1 ENHRY and CDR2 SYGVKD come from the germline V gene.

This clonotype was recorded many times. The chain is built from TRBV10-3 and TRBJ2-5; 10 bases line up with TRBD2. Trimming cost V 3 bases and J 7 bases; bases outside gene matches: 8. The germline gives CDR1 ENHRY, CDR2 SYGVKD. The CDR3 runs to 15 residues. The CDR3 region has the DNA TGTGCCATCAGTGAAAGGACTAGCGGTGTGGGGACCCAGTACTTC. Its translation is CAISERTSGVGTQYF.

This rearrangement joins TRBV7-9 to TRBJ2-2; no definite D call. This CDR3 comprises 15 residues. Between the trimmed V and J ends, which lost 5 bases and 7 bases, there was a span of 17 bases. Germline CDR1 and CDR2: SEHNR and FQNEAQ (reference sequence). This CDR3 reads CASSPRVEAGGELFF. The CDR3 region has the DNA TGTGCCAGCAGCCCCCGAGTCGAGGCTGGCGGGGAGCTGTTTTTT.

This clonotype was counted a single time. This chain joins TRBV5-8 and TRBJ2-7; tentatively, D is TRBD2 (6 bases). Germline CDR1 reads SGHTS; CDR2 reads YDEGEE. CDR3 length equals 14 residues. The V gene lost 6 bases and the J gene lost 4 bases, with 17 bases spanning the gap. Written as DNA, the CDR3 is TGTGCCAGCACCGGGAGAGGGAGAAGTTACGAGCAGTACTTC. It yields the protein CASTGRGRSYEQYF.

This clonotype was recorded at least ten times. The chain uses TRBV20-1 and TRBJ1-1; D unclear. CDR1 and CDR2 (germline): DFQATT, SNEGSKA (reference sequence). This CDR3 has 12 amino acids. V was clipped by 8 bases and J by 1 base, with 11 bases between them. The CDR3 is CSKQGGNTEAFF. The DNA for the CDR3 is TGCAGTAAACAAGGTGGGAACACTGAAGCTTTCTTT.

This clonotype occurred many times. This chain joins TRBV28 and TRBJ2-5; the D is unclear. This CDR3 comprises 14 residues. The V end lost 3 bases, the J end lost 4 bases, and 12 bases lay between the germline ends. Looked up from germline, CDR1 is MDHEN and CDR2 is SYDVKM. In DNA, the CDR3 is TGTGCCAGCAGTTTGCAATCTTTTAGAGAGACCCAGTACTTC. This codes for CASSLQSFRETQYF.

This clonotype has more than one count but fewer than ten. J is TRBJ2-7 and V is TRBV5-1; D possibly matches TRBD1 or TRBD2 (5 bases each). This CDR3 has 14 amino acids. In germline, CDR1 is SGHRS, CDR2 YFSETQ. Trimming stripped 4 bases from V and 4 bases from J, with 15 bases between. This CDR3 reads CASSRDGEIYEQYF. The CDR3 nucleotides read TGCGCCAGCAGCCGGGACGGGGAGATTTACGAGCAGTACTTC.

This clonotype turned up a few times. V is TRBV10-3 and J is TRBJ2-3, with D perhaps matching TRBD2 (7 bases). Per germline, CDR1 ENHRY and CDR2 SYGVKD. Trimming removed 6 bases at V and 3 bases at J, with 16 bases between. CDR3 size: 15 residues. The CDR3 loop reads CAIRNREGRTDTQYF. The CDR3 coding sequence is TGTGCCATCAGAAACAGGGAGGGACGGACAGATACGCAGTATTTT.

This clonotype was detected ten times or more. The chain has TRBV6-2 or TRBV6-3 and TRBJ2-7; possibly TRBD2 for D (6 bases). Trimming removed 5 bases at V and 6 bases at J, with 11 bases between. The CDR3 consists of 12 residues. Germline CDR1 is MNHEY and CDR2 is SVGEGT. DNA of the CDR3: TGTGCCAGCAGTCCGACTAGTCTCGAGCAGTACTTC. Encoded protein: CASSPTSLEQYF.

Here the CDR3 reads CASSLVWVEKLFF. The CDR3 DNA follows: TGTGCCAGCAGCTTGGTTTGGGTCGAAAAACTGTTTTTT. The V call is TRBV5-5, the J call TRBJ1-4; no clear D. Germline V gene sequence: CDR1 SGHKS, CDR2 YYEKEE (reference sequence). The V and J ends lost 0 bases and 8 bases respectively, with 8 bases between them. This CDR3 has 13 residues.

The chain uses TRBV6-2 or TRBV6-3 and TRBJ2-2; 7 bases map to TRBD1. CDR1 and CDR2 from the germline V gene are MNHEY and SVGEGT. This CDR3 contains 15 residues. The J segment lost 6 bases and the V segment lost 6 bases, leaving 10 bases of the junction unmatched. The CDR3 nucleotides read TGTGCCAGCAGGATACAGGGGTTAGCGCCCGGGGAGCTGTTTTTT. Protein: CASRIQGLAPGELFF.

This clonotype was found many times. The chain links TRBV11-2 to TRBJ2-1, with a tentative D call TRBD2 (5 bases). Germline V gives CDR1 SGHAT, CDR2 FQNNGV. The CDR3 covers 14 residues. With 10 bases removed from V and 4 bases from J, the gap between germline ends came to 17 bases. The DNA of the CDR3 is TGTGCCACCACCCCTTCTTCGGGGTACAATGAGCAGTTCTTC. It codes for CATTPSSGYNEQFF.

This clonotype was seen at least ten times. This rearrangement joins TRBV12-3 or TRBV12-4 to TRBJ1-4, with D unclear. Trimming removed 4 bases at V and 8 bases at J, with 14 bases between. This CDR3 spans 14 amino acids. Written as DNA, the CDR3 is TGTGCCAGCAGTTCTGACGGGTCTGGGGAAAAACTGTTTTTT. Translation gives CASSSDGSGEKLFF.

V and J are TRBV20-1 and TRBJ2-6; D is ambiguous. Trimming cost V 1 base and J 8 bases, with 12 bases left between them. Germline-derived CDR1 and CDR2 are DFQATT and SNEGSKA (reference sequence). The CDR3 length is 14 residues. This CDR3 reads CSARGRVASNVLTF. CDR3 DNA sequence: TGCAGTGCTAGAGGAAGGGTGGCTTCCAACGTCCTGACTTTC.

This clonotype was counted ten times or more. J is TRBJ2-3 and V is TRBV6-1; D is ambiguous. CDR1 is MNHNS, CDR2 SASEGT, per germline. The CDR3 has 13 residues. Trimming took off 9 bases at V and 3 bases at J, with 13 bases between the two ends. The CDR3 protein is CASRISLTDTQYF. The DNA for the CDR3 is TGTGCCAGTCGGATAAGCCTTACAGATACGCAGTATTTT.

To note about this clonotype: A single base separates this from a much larger clone, so it may be a read error. The chain joins TRBV29-1 to TRBJ2-5; D is unresolved. Germline V lookup: CDR1 SQVTM, CDR2 ANQGSEA. Trimming removed 8 bases from V and 4 bases from J, with 17 bases in between. There are 13 residues in the CDR3. In nucleotides, the CDR3 is TGCAGCATCCAAGTGGCCCACCGAGAGACCCAGTACTTC. Its translation is CSIQVAHRETQYF.

This clonotype was found many times. The rearrangement joins TRBV19 to TRBJ1-2, with D unresolved. Deletions cut 0 bases from V and 0 bases from J, with 14 bases between. Germline lookup yields CDR1 LNHDA and CDR2 SQIVND (reference sequence). The CDR3 is made up of 17 amino acids. The CDR3 is CASSIDRKRNPNYGYTF. The CDR3 DNA reads TGTGCCAGTAGTATAGATCGGAAGCGGAATCCTAACTATGGCTACACCTTC.

In its sample, this clonotype was seen many times. The J gene is TRBJ1-4, the V gene TRBV3-1; D ambiguous. The V gene's germline CDR1 is LGHDT and CDR2 YNNKEL (reference sequence). The CDR3 spans 11 residues. Trimming took 1 base from V and 10 from J, leaving 4 bases between them. The CDR3 region has the DNA TGTGCCAGCAGCCAAGCTGGAAAACTGTTTTTT. Translation: CASSQAGKLFF.

A few counts support this clonotype. The chain has TRBV7-9 and TRBJ1-1; D is perhaps TRBD1 (5 bases). V gave up 5 bases and J gave up 1 base, with 17 bases separating them. Per the germline V gene, CDR1 is SEHNR and CDR2 is FQNEAQ (reference sequence). CDR3 length equals 16 residues. DNA of the CDR3: TGTGCCAGCAGCGACATCCAAGGGACGGGGAACACTGAAGCTTTCTTT. This gives the protein CASSDIQGTGNTEAFF.

In this sample, this clonotype turned up a few times. Since the CDR3 does not end with the conserved phenylalanine or tryptophan, this likely comes from a read error. The rearrangement uses TRBV6-2 or TRBV6-3 and TRBJ2-7; 9 positions match TRBD2. Trimming removed 7 bases from V and 6 bases from J; junction bases left unmatched: 13. The CDR3 has 15 residues. CDR1 MNHEY and CDR2 SVGEGT come from the germline V gene. CDR3 region: CASTYRSSGSSEQYI. CDR3 DNA sequence: TGTGCCAGCACCTACCGGAGTAGCGGGAGCTCCGAGCAGTACATC.

In its sample, this clonotype was seen many times. The chain is built from TRBV19 and TRBJ1-1; the D is unclear. This CDR3 is 14 amino acids long. Trimming removed 3 bases from V and 4 bases from J, with 12 bases in between. Germline CDR1 is LNHDA and CDR2 is SQIVND (reference sequence). The DNA for the CDR3 is TGTGCCAGTAGTATGGTCGGGGTAGGCACTGAAGCTTTCTTT. It is translated as CASSMVGVGTEAFF.

This clonotype was counted many times. V gene TRBV11-2 combines with J gene TRBJ2-3, with 9 bases identical to TRBD2. CDR1 and CDR2 (germline): SGHAT, FQNNGV. The length of the CDR3 is 16 residues. V was clipped by 1 base and J by 2 bases; unmatched bases: 4. The DNA for the CDR3 is TGTGCCAGCAGCTTAGGGACTAGCGCTTACACAGATACGCAGTATTTT. It is translated as CASSLGTSAYTDTQYF.

This clonotype was counted at least ten times. The rearrangement links TRBV10-3 to TRBJ1-1; D might be TRBD1 (5 bases). The germline V and J ends were trimmed by 5 bases and 8 bases, with 15 bases remaining between them. CDR3 size: 13 residues. Germline-derived CDR1 and CDR2 are ENHRY and SYGVKD. CDR3 sequence: CAISTGPGPEAFF. CDR3 in DNA: TGTGCCATCAGTACGGGACCGGGTCCGGAAGCTTTCTTT.

This clonotype was observed a handful of times. The V gene is TRBV6-5, the J gene TRBJ1-3; 7 nucleotides line up with TRBD1. The CDR3 runs to 18 residues. V was pared by 2 bases and J by 1 base, with 11 bases of the junction left unmatched. Germline-derived CDR1 and CDR2 are MNHEY and SVGAGI. The DNA of the CDR3 is TGTGCCAGCAGTTACCTTAGGGGGCAGGGGTTGTCTGGAAACACCATATATTTT. It specifies CASSYLRGQGLSGNTIYF.

The CDR3 protein is CSVVGPRGITEAFF. CDR3 sequence (DNA): TGCAGCGTTGTGGGGCCCAGAGGGATCACTGAAGCTTTCTTT. V is TRBV29-1 and J is TRBJ1-1; TRBD1 might be the D (5 bases). The germline CDR1 and CDR2 sequences are SQVTM and ANQGSEA. The CDR3 spans 14 residues. V was shortened by 4 bases and J by 4 bases, with 16 bases between the two germline ends.

This clonotype was found many times. This chain connects TRBV6-5 to TRBJ1-2, with 8 nucleotides matching TRBD1. Trimming cost V 0 bases and J 3 bases; bases outside gene matches: 6. Per the germline V gene, CDR1 is MNHEY and CDR2 is SVGAGI. The CDR3 is 16 amino acids. The CDR3 nucleotides are TGTGCCAGCAGTTACTCGATTCTGGGACAGGACTATGGCTACACCTTC. Protein: CASSYSILGQDYGYTF.